Listed below are T cell receptor beta chains from one sample, sequenced in a study of lymphopenia after photon versus proton radiotherapy. Profiled with immunoSEQ multiplex PCR; TCRdb holds only in-frame clones, not every one. The sample has 55,000 to 85,000 clones; about nine tenths are singletons. The sample was peripheral blood, taken from a patient treated with photon-based radiotherapy. The source is a middle-aged woman with cholangiocarcinoma. CDR3s include the opening cysteine and the closing phenylalanine or tryptophan. The D gene is left open where the match is weak. Clone sizes are given selectively: once, few, many, or a class where the clone is expanded.

clone_size | j_call | d_call | v_call | cdr3_nt | cdr3_aa
. | TRBJ1-1 | TRBD1 | TRBV30 | TGTGCCTGGAGTGTCGGGACAGTGAACACTGAAGCTTTCTTT | CAWSVGTVNTEAFF
. | TRBJ2-5 | TRBD1 | TRBV28 | TGTGCCAGCAGTTCTATCGACAGGGGGCGCCAAGAGACCCAGTACTTC | CASSSIDRGRQETQYF
. | TRBJ1-1 | . | TRBV28 | TGTGCCAGCAGTGCCGCGACAGGCCTGAACACTGAAGCTTTCTTT | CASSAATGLNTEAFF
. | TRBJ2-2 | . | TRBV29-1 | TGCAGCGTCTCAGACCCGAACACCGGGGAGCTGTTTTTT | CSVSDPNTGELFF
. | TRBJ2-7 | . | TRBV15 | TGTGCCACCAGCTCGAATTTAGGCCACGAGCAGTACTTC | CATSSNLGHEQYF
. | TRBJ2-5 | . | TRBV5-1 | TGCGCCAGCAGCTCGGTAGATTTCCAAGAGACCCAGTACTTC | CASSSVDFQETQYF
. | TRBJ1-5 | TRBD1 | TRBV28 | TGTGCCAGCAGTCTACAGGGGAATCAGCCCCAGCATTTT | CASSLQGNQPQHF
. | TRBJ1-6 | . | TRBV25-1 | TGTGCCAGCAGTCCTCCGGGCATCGCGCCCCTCCACTTT | CASSPPGIAPLHF
. | TRBJ1-1 | TRBD1 | TRBV25-1 | TGTGCCAGCAGTCCACAGGGGCACATGAACACTGAAGCTTTCTTT | CASSPQGHMNTEAFF
. | TRBJ2-3 | . | TRBV9 | TGTGCCAGCAGCGTTGGCATCAGCACAGATACGCAGTATTTT | CASSVGISTDTQYF
. | TRBJ2-1 | . | TRBV6-6 | TGTGCCAGCAGTTACGACTTCCTAGTCGGTGAGCAGTTCTTC | CASSYDFLVGEQFF
. | TRBJ1-1 | . | TRBV9 | TGTGCCAGCAGCTCCGGTCGGAGGGCTGAAGCTTTCTTT | CASSSGRRAEAFF
. | TRBJ1-2 | . | TRBV10-3 | TGTGCCATTACCGGGTTCGGGGACTATGGCTACACCTTC | CAITGFGDYGYTF
. | TRBJ2-7 | TRBD1 | TRBV4-1 | TGCGCCAGCAGCCATAACAGGGGGCGAATTTTCTCCTACGAGCAGTACTTC | CASSHNRGRIFSYEQYF
. | TRBJ1-1 | . | TRBV28 | TGTGCCAGCAGCCCCGGCCCGGGAGCGAACACTGAAGCTTTCTTT | CASSPGPGANTEAFF
. | TRBJ2-1 | TRBD2 | TRBV6-4 | TGTGCCAGCAGTGACTCGATAGCGGGAGGGTACAATGAGCAGTTCTTC | CASSDSIAGGYNEQFF
. | TRBJ2-3 | . | TRBV27 | TGTGCCAGCAGCAGACCCTCTCTCACAGATACGCAGTATTTT | CASSRPSLTDTQYF
. | TRBJ1-2 | TRBD1 | TRBV7-9 | TGTGCCAGCTCTTTGCACGTACAACAGGGGTGCACCTTC | CASSLHVQQGCTF
. | TRBJ2-1 | TRBD1 | TRBV19 | TGTGCCAGTAGTGATGGGACAGCGAGCTCCTACAATGAGCAGTTCTTC | CASSDGTASSYNEQFF
. | TRBJ2-7 | TRBD2 | TRBV6-1 | TGTGCCACCATGGAAGTCGGGACTAGTACCTACGAGCAGTACTTC | CATMEVGTSTYEQYF
. | TRBJ1-3 | TRBD1 | TRBV11-2 | TGTGCCAGCAGCTCAAGACAGGGAAACTCTGGAAACACCATATATTTT | CASSSRQGNSGNTIYF
. | TRBJ1-1 | . | TRBV27 | TGTGCCAGCAGTTCTACCCTCGGAGTGAACACTGAAGCTTTCTTT | CASSSTLGVNTEAFF
. | TRBJ1-2 | . | TRBV4-1 | TGCGCCAGCAGCCAGTTTCAGGGAGATGGCTACACCTTC | CASSQFQGDGYTF
. | TRBJ2-5 | TRBD2 | TRBV25-1 | TGTGCCAGCAGCGGGACTAGTTTTTCCCAGTACTTC | CASSGTSFSQYF
. | TRBJ2-5 | . | TRBV5-4 | TGTGCCAGCAGCTTTTCCGAGACCCAGTACTTC | CASSFSETQYF
. | TRBJ2-2 | . | TRBV27 | TGTGCCAGCAGCCCAAACGAAGGCGGGGAGCTGTTTTTT | CASSPNEGGELFF
. | TRBJ2-1 | . | TRBV10-3 | TGTGCCATCACACAGGGACTTTCGAATGAGCAGTTCTTC | CAITQGLSNEQFF
. | TRBJ1-1 | . | TRBV10-3 | TGTGCCATCCTTCGGGGAAACACTGAAGCTTTCTTT | CAILRGNTEAFF
. | TRBJ1-6 | TRBD1 | TRBV6-5 | TGTGCCAGCAGTTACTCGGCAGGGGGCAATTCACCCCTCCACTTT | CASSYSAGGNSPLHF
. | TRBJ2-7 | TRBD1 | TRBV30 | TGTGCCTGGAGCCAAGACAGGGACAGACTTAAGCAGTACTTC | CAWSQDRDRLKQYF
. | TRBJ2-4 | . | TRBV7-9 | TGTGCCAGCAGCTTTCCGGGTGGGGCCAAAAACATTCAGTACTTC | CASSFPGGAKNIQYF
once | TRBJ1-1 | . | TRBV27 | TGTGCCAGCAGTTTACTTGGCAGACAGAACACTGAAGCTTTCTTT | CASSLLGRQNTEAFF
. | TRBJ1-1 | . | TRBV7-2 | TGTGCCAGCAGCTCGACTTGGGGCGGCACTGAAGCTTTCTTT | CASSSTWGGTEAFF
. | TRBJ2-3 | . | TRBV10-2 | TGCGCCAGCAGGAGGATGGGACTTCCCACAGATACGCAGTATTTT | CASRRMGLPTDTQYF
. | TRBJ1-3 | . | TRBV7-9 | TGTGCCAGCAGCGAAGACTTCATGGGAGTTGGAAACACCATATATTTT | CASSEDFMGVGNTIYF
. | TRBJ2-7 | TRBD2 | TRBV6-6 | TGTGCCAGCAGTTACCCGGGAGGGTACGAGCAGTACTTC | CASSYPGGYEQYF
. | TRBJ1-6 | TRBD1 | TRBV11-2 | TGTGCCAGCAGCTTAGCAGGGGGGTATAATTCACCCCTCCACTTT | CASSLAGGYNSPLHF
. | TRBJ2-2 | . | TRBV4-3 | TGCGCCAGCAGCCAAGATGGGATCCACACCGGGGAGCTGTTTTTT | CASSQDGIHTGELFF
. | TRBJ1-5 | TRBD1 | TRBV2 | TGTGCCAGCAGCCCACAGGGGGTTACGGAGCCCCAGCATTTT | CASSPQGVTEPQHF
. | TRBJ1-1 | . | TRBV5-1 | TGCGCCAGCAGCTTGGCCCAGAATGAAGCTTTCTTT | CASSLAQNEAFF
. | TRBJ1-5 | . | TRBV5-8 | TGTGCCAGCAGTCGAGGACAGCCCCAGCATTTT | CASSRGQPQHF
. | TRBJ2-7 | . | TRBV6-4 | TGTGCCAGCAGTGACTCCTTACGTGGTTGCATCCGGTACGAGCAGTACTTC | CASSDSLRGCIRYEQYF
. | TRBJ2-7 | TRBD2 | TRBV11-1 | TGTGCCAGCAGCCCCCGGACTAGTTCCACCTACGAGCAGTACTTC | CASSPRTSSTYEQYF
once | TRBJ1-6 | . | TRBV2 | TGTGCCAGCAGTGAACACCCAACGGGTGTGGGAAATTCACCCCTCCACTTT | CASSEHPTGVGNSPLHF
. | TRBJ2-4 | TRBD1 | TRBV19 | TGTGCCAGTAGTATAGGGGGACAGGGGGCTTCAAACGCCAAAAACATTCAGTACTTC | CASSIGGQGASNAKNIQYF
few | TRBJ2-2 | . | TRBV4-2 | TGTGCCAGCAGCCACGGCTCGACTAGTCCCGGGGAGCTGTTTTTT | CASSHGSTSPGELFF
. | TRBJ1-2 | . | TRBV9 | TGTGCCAGCAGCGTAGGAGACAGCTCGAACTATGGCTACACCTTC | CASSVGDSSNYGYTF
. | TRBJ2-3 | . | TRBV7-2 | TGTGCCAGCAGCCCACAGGGCACTAGCACAGATACGCAGTATTTT | CASSPQGTSTDTQYF
few | TRBJ2-1 | . | TRBV7-3 | TGTGCCAGCAGCCTGACTAGCTACAATGAGCAGTTCTTC | CASSLTSYNEQFF
. | TRBJ2-1 | . | TRBV4-3 | TGCGCCAGCAGCAAGGGGACCTCTTGGGGGAATGAGCAGTTCTTC | CASSKGTSWGNEQFF
few | TRBJ2-1 | . | TRBV2 | TGTGCCAGCAGGCAGAGGGGTGAGCAGTTCTTC | CASRQRGEQFF
. | TRBJ2-7 | TRBD1 | TRBV28 | TGTGCCAGCAGCCCTACAGGGGGCTACGAGCAGTACTTC | CASSPTGGYEQYF
. | TRBJ2-7 | TRBD2 | TRBV27 | TGTGCCAGCAGTGTCAGCGGGAGGGCCGGGTACGAGCAGTACTTC | CASSVSGRAGYEQYF
few | TRBJ2-1 | TRBD2 | TRBV9 | TGTGCCAGCAGCGTAGCTAGCGGGAGTGGCTCCTACAATGAGCAGTTCTTC | CASSVASGSGSYNEQFF